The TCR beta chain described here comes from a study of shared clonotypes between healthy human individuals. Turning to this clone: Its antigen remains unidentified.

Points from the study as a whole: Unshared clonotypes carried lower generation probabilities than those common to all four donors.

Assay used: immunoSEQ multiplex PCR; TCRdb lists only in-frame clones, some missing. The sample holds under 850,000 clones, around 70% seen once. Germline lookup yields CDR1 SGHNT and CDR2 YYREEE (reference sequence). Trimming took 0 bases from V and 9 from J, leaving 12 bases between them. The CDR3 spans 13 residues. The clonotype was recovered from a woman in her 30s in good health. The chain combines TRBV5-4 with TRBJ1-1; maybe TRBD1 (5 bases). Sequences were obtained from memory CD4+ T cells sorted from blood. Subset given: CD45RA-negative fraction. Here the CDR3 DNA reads TGTGCCAGCAGCTTGGAGTGGGGCGGGAAAGCTTTCTTT. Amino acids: CASSLEWGGKAFF. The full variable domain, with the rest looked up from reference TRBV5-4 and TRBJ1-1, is ETGVTQSPTHLIKTRGQQVTLRCSSQSGHNTVSWYQQALGQGPQFIFQYYREEENGRGNFPPRFSGLQFPNYSSELNVNALELDDSALYLCASSLEWGGKAFFGQGTRLTVV.